The source of this TCR beta chain is a study of circulating CD8 cells and anti-PD-1 response in melanoma. The CDR3 sequence is 13 residues long. Germline V gene lookup returns CDR1 DFQATT and CDR2 SNEGSKA (reference sequence). V lost 5 bases to trimming and J lost 3 bases; unmatched junction nucleotides: 6. The table lists this clonotype with a count of one. The antigen is not known. TCR libraries were prepared from approximately 15 ng of total RNA with the QIAseq Immune Repertoire TCR panel. TCRdb re-called the reads with MiXCR, one entry per CDR3 protein. The sample carries 600 to 750 distinct CDR3 sequences, about 7.7% recorded once. Regarding the study as a whole: Diversity ranked highest in DNEG and lowest in TIGIT subsets.

Four subsets defined by PD-1 and/or TIGIT were sorted from live CD3+CD8+TCRalphabeta+ cells. This sequence originates from a human donor with melanoma. The starting material was CD8+ T cells from PBMCs, obtained at baseline or after one month of anti-PD-1 therapy (not recorded which). The chain carries TRBV20-1 and TRBJ2-7; 8 nucleotides align to TRBD2. CDR3 sequence: CSAPGGAFYEQYF. The CDR3 DNA sequence: TGCAGTGCTCCGGGGGGGGCCTTCTACGAGCAGTACTTC.